This record covers a single T cell receptor beta chain. Its antigen is as yet unknown. The data originate from a study of human T cells and chemical hapten exposure. Study context: In the roughly 25-week study, patients were dosed weekly with diphenylcyclopropenone on the scalp throughout. The study's findings and limits: PT1 expanded TCR numbers rose with patch test score.

With 4 bases removed from V and 0 bases from J, the gap between germline ends came to 10 bases. The CDR3 covers 15 residues. Germline CDR1 PRHDT, CDR2 FYEKMQ (reference sequence). The time point denotes: pre-sensitization, week 0. Documented treatment: therapeutic diphenylcyclopropenone sensitization with weekly scalp DPC. TCRdb called the RACE reads again in MiXCR, with one record for every CDR3 protein. The sample records a few hundred thousand distinct CDR3 sequences, about 9% being singletons. V usage is TRBV13 and J usage is TRBJ2-1; D remains unclear. Specimen: whole blood, collected in connection with sensitization to the hapten diphenylcyclopropenone (DPC). The TCR originated in a middle-aged woman with alopecia areata. Some clones in this sample may be carry-over from other donors' samples. The DNA for the CDR3 is TGTGCCAGCAGCTATAACCCGCGCTCCTACAATGAGCAGTTCTTC. Translating gives CASSYNPRSYNEQFF.